This entry lists 23 T cell receptor beta chains sequenced from one sample in a study of T cells in women clearing cervical HPV infection. The protocol was immunoSEQ multiplex PCR, while the TCRdb copy is restricted to in-frame clones and leaves out a portion. The sample includes around 17,000 clones. The specimen sequenced was blood buffy coat. The receptors come from a woman between 18 and 70 years old with a cervical HPV16 infection that either progressed to CIN3+ or cleared (not recorded which).

Worth noting for this clone: The CDR3 end falls 3 residues outside the read, so it is completed with the germline J gene. This chain links TRBV2 with TRBJ2-7; D gene uncertain. Trimming stripped 2 bases from V and 4 bases from J, with 6 bases between. Germline loops: CDR1 SNHLY, CDR2 FYNNEI. The CDR3 spans 12 residues. The CDR3 bases that were read are TGTGCCAGCAGTGAACAAGCATACGAG. Its protein is CASSEQAYE. In full, the CDR3 is CASSEQAYEQYF. Drawing the rest from reference TRBV2 and TRBJ2-7, the complete variable domain is EPEVTQTPSHQVTQMGQEVILRCVPISNHLYFYWYRQILGQKVEFLVSFYNNEISEKSEIFDDQFSVERPDGSNFTLKIRSTKLEDSAMYFCASSEQAYEQYFGPGTRLTVT.

This chain's CDR3 is CASSTTGEGPLHF. Incomplete CDR3 DNA: TGTGCCAGCAGCACAACAGGGGAGGGCCCC. This chain connects TRBV11-1 to TRBJ1-6; 7 bases align to TRBD1. The DNA ends 3 residues before the CDR3 does, and the rest of the CDR3 is filled in from the germline J gene. CDR1 is SGHAT, CDR2 FQDESV, per germline (reference sequence). The CDR3 covers 13 residues. The full variable domain, its missing parts supplied by reference TRBV11-1 and TRBJ1-6, is EAEVAQSPRYKITEKSQAVAFWCDPISGHATLYWYRQILGQGPELLVQFQDESVVDDSQLPKDRFSAERLKGVDSTLKIQPAELGDSAMYLCASSTTGEGPLHFGNGTRLTVT.

As for this clone: The CDR3 end falls 3 residues outside the read, so it is completed with the germline J gene. J is TRBJ2-7 and V is TRBV28, with TRBD1 identical over 8 bases. Germline CDR1 and CDR2: MDHEN and SYDVKM. The V gene end was trimmed by 10 bases and the J gene end by 4 bases; junction bases not matched to a gene: 9. This CDR3 region has 13 residues. The CDR3 reads CATFGQGPYEQYF. CDR3 DNA, as far as it was read: TGTGCCACCTTCGGACAGGGTCCATACGAG. Variable domain in full (rest from reference TRBV28 and TRBJ2-7): DVKVTQSSRYLVKRTGEKVFLECVQDMDHENMFWYRQDPGLGLRLIYFSYDVKMKEKGDIPEGYSVSREKKERFSLILESASTNQTSMYLCATFGQGPYEQYFGPGTRLTVT.

Points on this clone: The CDR3 end lies 3 residues beyond the end of the read and is filled in from the germline J gene. V is TRBV10-2 and J is TRBJ2-3; D possibly corresponds to TRBD2 (6 bases). The germline V gene encodes CDR1 WSHSY and CDR2 SAAADI. Trimming removed 6 bases at V and 4 bases at J, with 11 bases between. The CDR3 spans 13 residues. The sequenced part of the CDR3 DNA is TGCGCCAGCAGCGGGGGTCCCGCAGATACG. This translates into CASSGGPADT. The CDR3, in full, reads CASSGGPADTQYF.

A remark on this clone: The read terminates 3 residues before the CDR3 end, so the remaining end is supplied by the germline J gene. The chain recombines TRBV2 with TRBJ1-1; D is undetermined. Germline V lookup: CDR1 SNHLY, CDR2 FYNNEI. There are 14 residues in the CDR3. The V gene lost 4 bases and the J gene lost 1 base, with 10 bases spanning the gap. Partial CDR3 DNA: TGTGCCAGCAGTGTAGAGCCTAGGAACACTGAA. This codes for CASSVEPRNTE. The full-length CDR3 reads as CASSVEPRNTEAFF.

A remark on this clone: The read terminates 3 residues ahead of where the CDR3 ends, so the germline J gene completes it. V usage is TRBV20-1 and J usage is TRBJ2-7; TRBD1 agrees at 9 bases. The V gene's germline CDR1 is DFQATT and CDR2 SNEGSKA (reference sequence). The CDR3 spans 15 residues. J was trimmed by 2 bases and V by 1 base; bases with no gene match: 6. The sequenced part of the CDR3 DNA is TGCAGTGCTAGAGTCCTGACAGGGGGGACCTACGAG. This encodes CSARVLTGGTYE. The entire CDR3 reads CSARVLTGGTYEQYF.

Notes on this clone: The DNA ends 3 residues before the CDR3 does, and the rest of the CDR3 is filled in from the germline J gene. The rearrangement links TRBV7-2 to TRBJ2-1; possible D gene TRBD2, 7 bases. Trimming pared 0 bases from V and 4 bases from J, leaving 10 bases between. Germline lookup yields CDR1 SGHTA and CDR2 FQGNSA. The CDR3 is 15 amino acids. This CDR3 is CASSLAGGPYNEQFF. The part of the CDR3 DNA that was read is TGTGCCAGCAGCTTAGCGGGGGGGCCATACAATGAG.

To note about this clone: The read ends 3 residues before the CDR3 terminus; that terminus is restored from the germline J gene. The V call is TRBV7-9, the J call TRBJ1-4, with a tentative D call TRBD1 (6 bases). Trimming removed 4 bases at V and 6 bases at J, with 12 bases between. The CDR3 is 14 residues long. Germline V lookup: CDR1 SEHNR, CDR2 FQNEAQ (reference sequence). CDR3 sequence reads: CASSSRGGHEKLFF. CDR3 DNA (partial): TGTGCCAGCAGCTCCCGGGGGGGGCATGAAAAA.

For this clone: The read halts 3 residues ahead of the CDR3 end, with the missing end drawn from the germline J gene. The rearrangement joins TRBV29-1 to TRBJ2-3, with 7 bases lining up with TRBD2. Germline values: CDR1 SQVTM, CDR2 ANQGSEA. V was clipped by 4 bases and J by 2 bases; unmatched bases: 9. The CDR3 runs 15 residues. Incomplete CDR3 DNA: TGCAGCGTTGTCTGGACTAGTCGAAACACAGATACG. It yields the protein CSVVWTSRNTDT. The complete CDR3 protein is CSVVWTSRNTDTQYF.

Regarding this clone: The read finishes 3 residues shy of the CDR3 end, and the germline J gene is used to complete it. The rearrangement links TRBV29-1 to TRBJ1-6; D is possibly TRBD1 (5 bases). The CDR3 has 14 residues. V lost 8 bases and J lost 9, with 20 bases in between. Per the germline V gene, CDR1 is SQVTM and CDR2 is ANQGSEA. CDR3 bases read: TGCAGCCCTCATACCGGGACTGTGCTTTCACCC. Its protein is CSPHTGTVLSP. The full CDR3 protein is CSPHTGTVLSPLHF.

A word on this clone: The missing CDR3 end, 3 residues past where the read stops, is filled in from the germline J gene. The gene calls are TRBV7-6 and TRBJ2-7; the D gene is possibly TRBD1 (5 bases). The V gene's germline CDR1 is SGHVS and CDR2 FNYEAQ. V was shortened by 6 bases and J by 2 bases, with 11 bases between the two germline ends. CDR3 length: 13 amino acids. CDR3 protein: CASRKDSTYEQYF. Incomplete CDR3 DNA: TGTGCCAGCAGGAAAGACAGTACCTACGAG.

Incomplete CDR3 DNA: TGTGCCAGTAGTAACCTAGTAACAGGGTACACTGAA. Translated: CASSNLVTGYTE. In full, the CDR3 is CASSNLVTGYTEAFF. J is TRBJ1-1 and V is TRBV19, with D tentatively TRBD1 (6 bases). From the germline J gene comes the end of the CDR3, since the read stops 3 residues before it. From germline, CDR1 is LNHDA and CDR2 SQIVND (reference sequence). The germline V and J ends were trimmed by 4 bases and 3 bases, with 15 bases remaining between them. This CDR3 has 15 residues. Drawing the rest from reference TRBV19 and TRBJ1-1, the complete variable domain is DGGITQSPKYLFRKEGQNVTLSCEQNLNHDAMYWYRQDPGQGLRLIYYSQIVNDFQKGDIAEGYSVSREKKESFPLTVTSAQKNPTAFYLCASSNLVTGYTEAFFGQGTRLTVV.

About this clone itself: Sequencing ends 3 residues short of the CDR3 end; the germline J gene provides the rest. This sequence joins TRBV7-2 and TRBJ2-5; TRBD2 agrees at 8 bases. V dropped 5 bases and J dropped 4; count of bases not matched to a gene: 6. CDR1 is SGHTA, CDR2 FQGNSA, per germline. The CDR3 runs to 14 residues. CDR3: CASSPGGVRETQYF. Incomplete CDR3 DNA: TGTGCCAGCAGCCCCGGGGGGGTGCGAGAGACC.

On this clone itself: From the germline J gene comes the end of the CDR3, since the read stops 3 residues before it. The chain links TRBV2 to TRBJ1-6; D is perhaps TRBD1 (5 bases). CDR3 length: 14 amino acids. Trimming left V 6 bases short and J 7 bases short, with 13 bases between. Germline V lookup: CDR1 SNHLY, CDR2 FYNNEI. The part of the CDR3 DNA that was read is TGTGCCAGCAGCCCCCAGGGCCCCAATTCACCC. It translates to CASSPQGPNSP. The whole CDR3 protein is CASSPQGPNSPLHF.

Concerning this clone: The CDR3 is cut off 3 residues early in the read; its end comes from the germline J gene. This rearrangement joins TRBV20-1 to TRBJ1-5; possible D gene TRBD1, 5 bases. V was clipped by 5 bases and J by 4 bases, with 15 bases between them. CDR3 size: 14 residues. Per the germline V gene, CDR1 is DFQATT and CDR2 is SNEGSKA (reference sequence). CDR3 DNA (partial): TGCAGTGCTGAGGCCGGGGGGGTTAATCAGCCC. Residues: CSAEAGGVNQP. The full CDR3 sequence reads CSAEAGGVNQPQHF.

Note on this clone: The read stops 3 residues short of the end of the CDR3; the missing end is completed from the germline J gene. This chain connects TRBV7-2 to TRBJ2-2, with a weak D call TRBD1 (6 bases). CDR1 SGHTA and CDR2 FQGNSA come from the germline V gene. V was trimmed by 1 base and J by 1 base, leaving 7 bases between them. The CDR3 runs 15 residues. The CDR3 region is CASSLGGRNTGELFF. The covered CDR3 bases are TGTGCCAGCAGCTTAGGGGGGCGGAACACCGGGGAG.

As for this clone: Read sequence stops 3 residues before the CDR3 end, and the germline J gene provides the missing end. The rearrangement uses TRBV2 and TRBJ2-5, with 9 bases fitting TRBD1. The trim removed 5 bases at V and 5 bases at J, leaving 6 bases unmatched. Germline lookup yields CDR1 SNHLY and CDR2 FYNNEI. There are 14 residues in the CDR3. The DNA read from the CDR3 is TGTGCCAGCAGTCCGGGACAGGGCCTGGAGACC. Its translation: CASSPGQGLET. The full CDR3 reads CASSPGQGLETQYF.

As concerns this clone: Read sequence stops 3 residues before the CDR3 end, and the germline J gene provides the missing end. The rearrangement joins TRBV20-1 to TRBJ1-1; 8 bases are a match to TRBD1. Germline assignment: CDR1 DFQATT and CDR2 SNEGSKA (reference sequence). CDR3 length equals 14 residues. Trimming cost V 0 bases and J 5 bases; bases outside gene matches: 5. The part of the CDR3 DNA that was read is TGCAGTGCTAGAGACGGACAGGGTGTAACTGAA. Residues: CSARDGQGVTE. The CDR3, in full, reads CSARDGQGVTEAFF.

The CDR3 bases that were read are TGCAGCGTGGTAGCCAGGACACCCAACACTGAA. Translating gives CSVVARTPNTE. The entire CDR3 sequence reads CSVVARTPNTEAFF. V gene TRBV29-1 combines with J gene TRBJ1-1; D may be TRBD1 (5 bases). The CDR3 end is not reached by the read, which stops 3 residues before it; the germline J gene fills it in. Trimming took 6 bases from V and 2 from J, leaving 16 bases between them. The CDR3 contains 14 residues. Germline lookup yields CDR1 SQVTM and CDR2 ANQGSEA. Based on the CDR3 plus reference TRBV29-1 and TRBJ1-1, the full variable domain is SAVISQKPSRDICQRGTSLTIQCQVDSQVTMMFWYRQQPGQSLTLIATANQGSEATYESGFVIDKFPISRPNLTFSTLTVSNMSPEDSSIYLCSVVARTPNTEAFFGQGTRLTVV.

Its frequency marks this clone as medium-sized. The sequenced fragment ends 3 residues before the CDR3 boundary, so the rest is inferred from the germline J gene. Distinct nucleotide sequences in the sample also encode this CDR3. V gene TRBV28 combines with J gene TRBJ2-1; D is possibly TRBD1 (7 bases). The CDR3 runs to 15 residues. Trimming left V 6 bases short and J 0 bases short, with 12 bases between. Germline V gene data show CDR1 as MDHEN and CDR2 as SYDVKM. The covered CDR3 bases are TGTGCCAGCAGCCCAGGGGGGAGCTCCTACAATGAG. Amino acids: CASSPGGSSYNE. The full CDR3 sequence reads CASSPGGSSYNEQFF.

Comment on this clone: Coverage ceases 3 residues before the CDR3 finishes, and the germline J gene fills in the end. The chain employs TRBV4-1 and TRBJ1-6, with D perhaps matching TRBD1 (6 bases). The germline V gene has CDR1 MGHRA and CDR2 YSYEKL. This CDR3 is 15 amino acids long. The V end was cut by 3 bases, the J end by 1 base, with 7 bases between. Partial CDR3 DNA: TGCGCCAGCAGCCAGGGACATTCCTATAATTCACCC. Residues: CASSQGHSYNSP. The full CDR3 reads CASSQGHSYNSPLHF.

With respect to this clone: The read halts 3 residues ahead of the CDR3 end, with the missing end drawn from the germline J gene. Other nucleotide sequences in the sample specify the same CDR3. This sequence joins TRBV19 and TRBJ1-2, with D perhaps matching TRBD1 (6 bases). V was cut by 7 bases and J by 4 bases, with 19 bases left in between. From germline, CDR1 is LNHDA and CDR2 SQIVND (reference sequence). This CDR3 spans 15 amino acids. The CDR3 region is CASTEPGQSGYGYTF. Incomplete CDR3 DNA: TGTGCCAGTACCGAACCGGGACAATCTGGCTATGGC.

Measured by frequency, this clone is medium-sized. Read sequence stops 3 residues before the CDR3 end, and the germline J gene provides the missing end. The genes are TRBV19 and TRBJ2-7; 12 nucleotides match TRBD2. The length of the CDR3 is 18 residues. The V gene end was trimmed by 1 base and the J gene end by 2 bases; junction bases not matched to a gene: 9. Germline V gene lookup returns CDR1 LNHDA and CDR2 SQIVND (reference sequence). CDR3 sequence reads: CASSIASGGAGGTYEQYF. The sequenced part of the CDR3 DNA is TGTGCCAGTAGTATAGCTAGCGGGGGGGCCGGCGGAACCTACGAG.